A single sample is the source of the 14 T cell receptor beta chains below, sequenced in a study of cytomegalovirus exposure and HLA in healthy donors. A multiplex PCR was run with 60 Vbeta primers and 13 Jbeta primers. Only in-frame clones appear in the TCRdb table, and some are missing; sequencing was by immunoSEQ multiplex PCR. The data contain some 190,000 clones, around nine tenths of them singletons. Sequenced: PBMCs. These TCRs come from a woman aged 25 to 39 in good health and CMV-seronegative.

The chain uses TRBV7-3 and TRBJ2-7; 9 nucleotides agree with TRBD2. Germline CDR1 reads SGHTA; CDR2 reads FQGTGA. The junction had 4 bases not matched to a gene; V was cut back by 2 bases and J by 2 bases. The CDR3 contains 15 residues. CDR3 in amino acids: CASSLSGGRAYEQYF. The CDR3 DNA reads TGTGCCAGCAGCTTATCGGGCGGGAGGGCCTACGAGCAGTACTTC.

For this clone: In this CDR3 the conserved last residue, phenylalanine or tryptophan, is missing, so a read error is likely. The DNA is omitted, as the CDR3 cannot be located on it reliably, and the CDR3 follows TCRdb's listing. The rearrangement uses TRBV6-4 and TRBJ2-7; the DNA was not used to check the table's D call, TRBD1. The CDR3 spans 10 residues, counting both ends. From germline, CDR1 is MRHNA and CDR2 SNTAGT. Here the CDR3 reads CASRGETGGC.

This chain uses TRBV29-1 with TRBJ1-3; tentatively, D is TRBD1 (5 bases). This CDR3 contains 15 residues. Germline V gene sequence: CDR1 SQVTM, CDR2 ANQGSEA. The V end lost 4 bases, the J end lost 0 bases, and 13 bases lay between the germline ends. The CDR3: CSVVATAFSGNTIYF. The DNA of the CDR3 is TGCAGCGTTGTGGCGACAGCGTTCTCTGGAAACACCATATATTTT.

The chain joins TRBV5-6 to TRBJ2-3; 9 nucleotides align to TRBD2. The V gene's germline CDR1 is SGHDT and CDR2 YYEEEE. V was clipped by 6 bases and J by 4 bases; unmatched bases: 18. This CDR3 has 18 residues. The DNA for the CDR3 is TGTGCCAGCAACCCCTTCTTTTTGGGACTAGCATCAGCAGATACGCAGTATTTT. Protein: CASNPFFLGLASADTQYF.

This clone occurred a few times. CDR3 loop: CASRPTGGGNQPQHF. CDR3 sequence (DNA): TGTGCCAGCAGGCCCACAGGGGGCGGCAATCAGCCCCAGCATTTT. J is TRBJ1-5 and V is TRBV6-1; TRBD1 agrees at 9 bases. CDR1 and CDR2 from the germline V gene are MNHNS and SASEGT. Trimming took 6 bases from V and 2 from J; bases not matched to a gene: 5. The CDR3 sequence is 15 residues long.

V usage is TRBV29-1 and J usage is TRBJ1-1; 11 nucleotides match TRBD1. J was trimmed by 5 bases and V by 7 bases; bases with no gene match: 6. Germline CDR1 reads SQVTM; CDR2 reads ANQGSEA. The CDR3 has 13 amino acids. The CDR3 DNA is TGCAGCGCTGTTGGACAGGGGGCTACTGAAGCTTTCTTT. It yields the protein CSAVGQGATEAFF.

In DNA, the CDR3 is TGCAGCGTCCGGGTGGATCGGAACTATGGCTACACCTTC. It yields the protein CSVRVDRNYGYTF. The chain carries TRBV29-1 and TRBJ1-2; D is undetermined. Germline values: CDR1 SQVTM, CDR2 ANQGSEA. This CDR3 region has 13 residues. V was clipped by 6 bases and J by 2 bases, with 13 bases between them.

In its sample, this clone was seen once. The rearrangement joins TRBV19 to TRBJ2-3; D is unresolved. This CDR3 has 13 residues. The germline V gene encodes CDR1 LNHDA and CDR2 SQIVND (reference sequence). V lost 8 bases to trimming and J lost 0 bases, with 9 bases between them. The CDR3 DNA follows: TGTGCCAGTGGCACAGTTAGCACAGATACGCAGTATTTT. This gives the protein CASGTVSTDTQYF.

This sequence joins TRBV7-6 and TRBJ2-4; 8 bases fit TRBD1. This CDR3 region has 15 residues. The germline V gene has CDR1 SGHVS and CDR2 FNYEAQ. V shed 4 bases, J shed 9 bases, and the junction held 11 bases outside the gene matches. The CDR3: CASSSRDRGNSIQYF. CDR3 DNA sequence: TGTGCCAGCAGCTCGCGAGACAGGGGAAATAGCATTCAGTACTTC.

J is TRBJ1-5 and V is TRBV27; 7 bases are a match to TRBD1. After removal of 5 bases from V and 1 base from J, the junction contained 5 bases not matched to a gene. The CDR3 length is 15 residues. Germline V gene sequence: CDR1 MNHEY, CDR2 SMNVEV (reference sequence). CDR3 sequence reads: CASSTGVLSNQPQHF. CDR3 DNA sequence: TGTGCCAGCAGTACAGGGGTCTTGAGCAATCAGCCCCAGCATTTT.

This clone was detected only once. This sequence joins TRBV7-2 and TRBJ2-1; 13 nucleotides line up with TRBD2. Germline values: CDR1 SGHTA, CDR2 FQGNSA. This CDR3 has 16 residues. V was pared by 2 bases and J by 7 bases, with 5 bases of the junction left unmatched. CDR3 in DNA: TGTGCCAGCAGCTTACAGACTAGCGGGAGGTTTAATGAGCAGTTCTTC. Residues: CASSLQTSGRFNEQFF.

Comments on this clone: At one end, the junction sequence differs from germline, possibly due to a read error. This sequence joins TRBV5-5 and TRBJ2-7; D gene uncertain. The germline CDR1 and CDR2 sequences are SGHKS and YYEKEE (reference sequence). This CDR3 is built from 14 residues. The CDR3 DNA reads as TGTGCCAACAGCTTGGTCGGGTCCACCGATAAACAGTACTTC. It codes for CANSLVGSTDKQYF.

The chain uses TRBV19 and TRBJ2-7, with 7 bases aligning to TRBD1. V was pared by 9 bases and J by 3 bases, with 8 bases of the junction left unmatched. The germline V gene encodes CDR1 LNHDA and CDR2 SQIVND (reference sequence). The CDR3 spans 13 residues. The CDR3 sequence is CASRQGPYYEQYF. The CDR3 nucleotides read TGTGCCAGCAGACAGGGCCCCTACTACGAGCAGTACTTC.

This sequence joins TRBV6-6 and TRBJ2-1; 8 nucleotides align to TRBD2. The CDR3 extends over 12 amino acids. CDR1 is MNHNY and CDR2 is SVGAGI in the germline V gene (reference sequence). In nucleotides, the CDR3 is TGTGCAGCGGGGGCATCCAGTGATGAGCAGTTCTTC. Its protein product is CAAGASSDEQFF.